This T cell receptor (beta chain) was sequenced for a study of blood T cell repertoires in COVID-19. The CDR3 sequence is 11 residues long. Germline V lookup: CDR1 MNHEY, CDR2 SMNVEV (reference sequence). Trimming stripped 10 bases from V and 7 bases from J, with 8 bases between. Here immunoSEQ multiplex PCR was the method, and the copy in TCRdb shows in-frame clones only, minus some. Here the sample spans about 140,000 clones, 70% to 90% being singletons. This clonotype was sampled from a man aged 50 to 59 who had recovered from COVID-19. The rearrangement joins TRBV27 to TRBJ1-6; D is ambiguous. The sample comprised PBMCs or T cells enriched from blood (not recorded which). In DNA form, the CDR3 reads TGTGCCACCGCGGGGAATTCACCCCTCCACTTT. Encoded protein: CATAGNSPLHF.